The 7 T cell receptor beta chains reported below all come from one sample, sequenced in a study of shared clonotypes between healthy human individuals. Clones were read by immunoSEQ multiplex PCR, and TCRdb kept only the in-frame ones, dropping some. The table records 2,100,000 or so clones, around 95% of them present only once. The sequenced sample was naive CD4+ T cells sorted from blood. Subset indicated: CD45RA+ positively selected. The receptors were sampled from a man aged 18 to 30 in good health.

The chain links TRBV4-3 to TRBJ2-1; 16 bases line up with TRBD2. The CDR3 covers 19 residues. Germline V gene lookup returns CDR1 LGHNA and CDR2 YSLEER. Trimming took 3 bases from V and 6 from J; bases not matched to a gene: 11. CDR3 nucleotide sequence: TGCGCCAGCAGCCACCTCCCGGGACTAGCGGGAGGGCCCAGCAATGAGCAGTTCTTC. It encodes CASSHLPGLAGGPSNEQFF.

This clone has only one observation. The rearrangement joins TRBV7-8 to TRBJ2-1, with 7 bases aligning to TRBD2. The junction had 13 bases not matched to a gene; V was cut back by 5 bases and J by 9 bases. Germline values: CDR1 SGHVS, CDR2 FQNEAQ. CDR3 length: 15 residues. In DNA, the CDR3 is TGTGCCAGCAGCAGAGGGACTATGAGCCTTAGTGAGCAGTTCTTC. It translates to CASSRGTMSLSEQFF.

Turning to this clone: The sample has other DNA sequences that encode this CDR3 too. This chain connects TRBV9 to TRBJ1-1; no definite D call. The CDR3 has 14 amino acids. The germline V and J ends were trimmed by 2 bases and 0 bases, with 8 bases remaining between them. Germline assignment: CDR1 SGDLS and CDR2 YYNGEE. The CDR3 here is CASSVDLLNTEAFF. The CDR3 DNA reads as TGTGCCAGCAGCGTCGACCTTTTGAACACTGAAGCTTTCTTT.

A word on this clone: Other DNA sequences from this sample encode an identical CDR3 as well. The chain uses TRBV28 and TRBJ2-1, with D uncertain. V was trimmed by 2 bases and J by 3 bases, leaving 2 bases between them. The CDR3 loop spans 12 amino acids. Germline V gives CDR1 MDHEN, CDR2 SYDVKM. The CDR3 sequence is CASSLSYNEQFF. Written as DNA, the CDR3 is TGTGCCAGCAGTTTAAGCTACAATGAGCAGTTCTTC.

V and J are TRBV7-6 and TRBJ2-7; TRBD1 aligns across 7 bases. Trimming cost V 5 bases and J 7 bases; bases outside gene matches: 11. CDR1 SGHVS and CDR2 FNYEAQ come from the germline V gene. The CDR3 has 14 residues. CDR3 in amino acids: CASSVGQAAGEQYF. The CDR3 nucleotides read TGTGCCAGCAGCGTTGGACAGGCCGCTGGGGAGCAGTACTTC.

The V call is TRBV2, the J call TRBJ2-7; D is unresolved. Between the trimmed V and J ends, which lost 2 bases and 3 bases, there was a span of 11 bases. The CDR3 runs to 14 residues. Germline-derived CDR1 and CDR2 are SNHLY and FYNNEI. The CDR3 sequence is CASSEKVGGYEQYF. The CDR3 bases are TGTGCCAGCAGTGAAAAGGTAGGCGGCTACGAGCAGTACTTC. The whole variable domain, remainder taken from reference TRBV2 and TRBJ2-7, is EPEVTQTPSHQVTQMGQEVILRCVPISNHLYFYWYRQILGQKVEFLVSFYNNEISEKSEIFDDQFSVERPDGSNFTLKIRSTKLEDSAMYFCASSEKVGGYEQYFGPGTRLTVT.

The CDR3 DNA reads as TGTGCCAGCAGTTATCAATCTCCCGGGGAGCTGTTTTTT. Amino acid sequence: CASSYQSPGELFF. This chain joins TRBV6-5 and TRBJ2-2; no clear D. Germline CDR1 MNHEY, CDR2 SVGAGI. The CDR3 is 13 amino acids. Trimming shortened V by 3 bases and J by 6 bases, and 8 bases separated the two germline ends.